The clone carrying this T cell receptor (beta chain) was observed at least ten times. Antigen specificity is unknown. HTBI primers from iRepertoire and Arm-PCR of CDR3 regions yielded the TCR beta libraries. In TCRdb, the multiplex PCR reads were re-called with MiXCR into one record per CDR3 protein. This sample carries 250,000 to 400,000 distinct CDR3 sequences, 18% of them seen once, and the ten largest clones take less than 45%. Time point denoted: newly diagnosed GD, antithyroid drugs for less than 3 months. Extracted RNA from PBMCs served as the source of the TCR library. It was by American Thyroid Association guidelines that Graves' disease was diagnosed. The sample belongs to a study of regulatory T cells in long-lasting Graves disease. The CDR3 runs to 17 residues. After removal of 0 bases from V and 3 bases from J, the junction contained 10 bases not matched to a gene. Germline-derived CDR1 and CDR2 are LGHDT and YNNKEL (reference sequence).

Notes on the study in general: There were preferences for TRBV28, TRBJ1-2 and TRBJ2-5 in persistent disease.

The chain uses TRBV3-1 and TRBJ1-1, with TRBD1 matching over 7 bases. This TCR was sampled from a female donor with Graves disease. The sequencing used peripheral blood mononuclear cells (PBMCs), collected at new diagnosis, from a patient treated with antithyroid drugs. CDR3 in amino acids: CASSQDQTGAVDTEAFF. The CDR3, as DNA: TGTGCCAGCAGCCAAGATCAAACAGGGGCGGTAGACACTGAAGCTTTCTTT.